A selection of T cell receptor beta chains follows, all from one sample in a study of blood T cell repertoires in COVID-19. Measured with immunoSEQ multiplex PCR; TCRdb has only the in-frame clones, and not every one. The table has 210,000 or so clones, about 83% seen once; the top ten hold around 1.3%. Source material: peripheral blood. The source is a woman aged 25 to 45 with COVID-19, enrolled during active disease. Both conserved end residues are part of each CDR3. The D gene is left open where the match is weak. Clone size appears in some rows only: once, few, many, or a class for an expanded clone.

v_gene	abundance	d_gene	j_gene	CDR3aa	CDR3nt
TRBV28	-	-	TRBJ1-2	CASSSIGYTF	TGTGCCAGCAGTTCCATTGGCTACACCTTC
TRBV13	-	TRBD2	TRBJ2-3	CASSSWGLAGLDTQYF	TGTGCCAGCAGCTCCTGGGGTCTAGCGGGATTAGATACGCAGTATTTT
TRBV6-1	-	-	TRBJ2-7	CASSEGIGWQGTYEQYF	TGTGCCAGCAGTGAGGGGATTGGATGGCAGGGGACCTACGAGCAGTACTTC
TRBV5-1	-	-	TRBJ2-1	CASSTMLEQFF	TGCGCCAGCAGCACAATGCTTGAGCAGTTCTTC
TRBV3-1/TRBV3-2	few	-	TRBJ1-2	CASSQDRGRTYGYTF	TGTGCCAGCAGCCAAGATCGTGGCAGAACGTATGGCTACACCTTC
TRBV6-5	-	-	TRBJ2-7	CASSPAGPYEQYF	TGTGCCAGCAGTCCAGCGGGCCCCTACGAGCAGTACTTC
TRBV2	once	TRBD2	TRBJ2-3	CASSPGLGLDTQYF	TGTGCCAGCAGTCCGGGACTAGGATTGGATACGCAGTATTTT
TRBV30	-	-	TRBJ1-1	CAWSFLEGTHTEAFF	TGTGCCTGGAGTTTCCTAGAGGGTACCCACACTGAAGCTTTCTTT
TRBV19	-	-	TRBJ2-3	CASSMTRGPTFTQYF	TGTGCCAGTAGTATGACCAGGGGCCCCACCTTTACGCAGTATTTT
TRBV5-1	-	TRBD1	TRBJ1-4	CASSIGQGDEKLFF	TGCGCCAGCAGCATCGGACAGGGGGACGAAAAACTGTTTTTT
TRBV3-1/TRBV3-2	-	TRBD1	TRBJ1-1	CASTLGGLGTEAFF	TGTGCCAGCACCCTAGGGGGCTTGGGCACTGAAGCTTTCTTT
TRBV5-1	-	-	TRBJ1-1	CASSLSEGTEAFF	TGCGCCAGCAGCTTGTCTGAGGGCACTGAAGCTTTCTTT
TRBV6-2/TRBV6-3	few	TRBD1	TRBJ1-2	CASSGGQGGLYGYTF	TGTGCCAGCAGTGGAGGACAGGGCGGGCTCTATGGCTACACCTTC
TRBV5-1	once	TRBD1	TRBJ1-2	CASSPPGGSYGYTF	TGCGCCAGCAGCCCCCCAGGGGGATCCTATGGCTACACCTTC
TRBV15	few	-	TRBJ2-7	CATRDPRQPSYEQYF	TGTGCCACTCGCGACCCTAGGCAGCCTTCCTACGAGCAGTACTTC
TRBV9	-	TRBD1	TRBJ2-2	CASSGRTGLGTGELFF	TGTGCCAGCAGCGGCAGGACAGGATTAGGCACCGGGGAGCTGTTTTTT
TRBV7-9	once	-	TRBJ1-1	CASSLGNNRVEAFF	TGTGCCAGCAGCTTAGGTAACAACAGGGTTGAAGCTTTCTTT
TRBV6-2/TRBV6-3	medium-sized	TRBD1	TRBJ2-2	CASSPGGQGVYTGELFF	TGTGCCAGCAGCCCTGGGGGACAGGGGGTGTACACCGGGGAGCTGTTTTTT
TRBV5-4	-	-	TRBJ1-2	CASSPQTAPGYTF	TGTGCCAGCAGCCCACAGACGGCTCCTGGCTACACCTTC
TRBV5-1	-	-	TRBJ1-6	CASSLASSGGTNSPLHF	TGCGCCAGCAGCTTGGCCTCATCCGGGGGTACCAATTCACCCCTCCACTTT
TRBV4-3	-	-	TRBJ1-4	CASSQARQVLDEKLFF	TGCGCCAGCAGCCAAGCCCGACAGGTATTGGATGAAAAACTGTTTTTT
TRBV3-1/TRBV3-2	-	-	TRBJ1-4	CASSQGSPATNEKLFF	TGTGCCAGCAGCCAGGGCAGCCCTGCAACTAATGAAAAACTGTTTTTT
TRBV19	-	TRBD2	TRBJ2-3	CASSRLAGASTDTQYF	TGTGCCAGTAGTAGACTAGCGGGAGCGTCCACAGATACGCAGTATTTT
TRBV5-1	-	-	TRBJ2-7	CASSPSSGSYEQYF	TGCGCCAGCAGCCCGAGTAGCGGCTCCTACGAGCAGTACTTC
TRBV5-1	-	TRBD1	TRBJ1-6	CASSLGTGGTPLHF	TGCGCCAGCAGCTTGGGGACAGGGGGTACACCCCTCCACTTT
TRBV11-2	few	TRBD1	TRBJ2-7	CASSTGTGAYEQYF	TGTGCCAGCAGCACCGGGACAGGCGCCTACGAGCAGTACTTC
TRBV5-6	-	TRBD2	TRBJ2-7	CASSPGLAGDNEQYF	TGTGCCAGCAGCCCTGGACTAGCGGGAGATAACGAGCAGTACTTC
TRBV27	-	-	TRBJ1-6	CASSLSALQPLHF	TGTGCCAGCAGTTTATCGGCTTTACAACCCCTCCACTTT
TRBV7-9	-	TRBD1	TRBJ1-2	CASSLGTGGYGYTF	TGTGCCAGCAGCTTAGGGACAGGGGGCTATGGCTACACCTTC
TRBV27	-	-	TRBJ2-7	CASGEPGYRYEQYF	TGTGCCAGCGGCGAACCAGGGTACAGGTACGAGCAGTACTTC
TRBV7-6	-	TRBD1	TRBJ1-4	CASSLRTGDNEKLFF	TGTGCCAGCAGCCTCCGGACAGGGGATAATGAAAAACTGTTTTTT
TRBV6-5	once	TRBD1	TRBJ1-2	CASTSTGSGYTF	TGTGCCAGCACCTCGACAGGGTCGGGCTACACCTTC
TRBV7-2	-	TRBD2	TRBJ2-3	CASSLRTSGRSKVDTQYF	TGTGCCAGCAGCTTAAGGACTAGCGGGAGGAGTAAAGTAGATACGCAGTATTTT
TRBV19	-	-	TRBJ1-1	CASSIDLFGQREAFF	TGTGCCAGTAGTATAGATCTGTTCGGACAGAGAGAAGCTTTCTTT
TRBV12-3/TRBV12-4	few	TRBD1	TRBJ2-5	CASSFGTGETQYF	TGTGCCAGCAGTTTCGGGACAGGGGAGACCCAGTACTTC
TRBV27	-	-	TRBJ1-3	CASSLGTTPGNTIYF	TGTGCCAGCAGTCTTGGGACAACACCCGGAAACACCATATATTTT
TRBV27	-	TRBD2	TRBJ2-7	CASSLSAGTSSYEQYF	TGTGCCAGCAGTTTATCTGCCGGGACTAGCTCCTACGAGCAGTACTTC
TRBV30	-	-	TRBJ1-5	CAWGRAGGPLQPQHF	TGTGCCTGGGGCAGGGCGGGGGGCCCGCTTCAGCCCCAGCATTTT
TRBV5-1	-	-	TRBJ2-2	CASSFQAVGELFF	TGCGCCAGCAGCTTTCAAGCGGTCGGGGAGCTGTTTTTT
TRBV5-1	-	-	TRBJ1-1	CASSPTGLGSEAFF	TGCGCCAGCAGCCCTACAGGTTTGGGCTCTGAAGCTTTCTTT
TRBV10-2	-	-	TRBJ2-2	CASSELSYTGELFF	TGCGCCAGCAGTGAGTTGTCTTACACCGGGGAGCTGTTTTTT
TRBV9	-	TRBD2	TRBJ2-7	CASSPKSGSYEQYF	TGTGCCAGCAGCCCAAAAAGCGGGAGCTACGAGCAGTACTTC
TRBV7-7	-	-	TRBJ2-6	CASSLAPTSASSGANVLTF	TGTGCCAGCAGCCTAGCACCGACTAGTGCGAGCTCTGGGGCCAACGTCCTGACTTTC
TRBV15	-	TRBD1	TRBJ2-7	CATSRARDSAYEQYF	TGTGCCACCAGCAGAGCCCGGGACAGCGCCTACGAGCAGTACTTC
TRBV4-1	-	-	TRBJ2-2	CASSQLRSRSGTGELFF	TGCGCCAGCAGCCAACTACGGTCTCGGTCGGGCACCGGGGAGCTGTTTTTT
TRBV3-1/TRBV3-2	-	TRBD2	TRBJ2-1	CASSQGGTSSYNEQFF	TGTGCCAGCAGCCAAGGGGGGACTAGCTCGTACAATGAGCAGTTCTTC
TRBV5-4	once	-	TRBJ1-2	CASSPSHIQGGYTF	TGTGCCAGCAGCCCATCCCATATACAGGGCGGCTACACCTTC
TRBV30	-	TRBD1	TRBJ1-1	CAWREWGTGIQTEAFF	TGTGCCTGGAGGGAGTGGGGGACAGGGATTCAAACTGAAGCTTTCTTT